The 5 T cell receptor beta chains in this list originate from one sample, sequenced in a study of blood T cell repertoires in COVID-19 (dated by TCRdb to the early 2020s). Libraries were made using the immunoSEQ multiplex PCR assay. TCRdb carries this immuneACCESS record with in-frame sequences only. Its versions omit some clonotypes, under half of them owing to an unresolved V gene in the studies checked, with the rest unexplained. Here the sample has 200,000 to 250,000 clones; almost 85% occur a single time. Roughly 8% of the sample rests with the top ten. Sequencing used peripheral blood. These receptors came from a woman aged 45-59 years with active or convalescent COVID-19.

The chain is built from TRBV18 and TRBJ1-1, with D unresolved. CDR1 KGHSH and CDR2 LQKENI come from the germline V gene. Trimming left V 3 bases short and J 1 base short, with 12 bases between. The CDR3 covers 15 residues. CDR3 nucleotides: TGTGCCAGCTCACCTCGGAGGGAAAAGAACACTGAAGCTTTCTTT. Translation gives CASSPRREKNTEAFF.

The chain employs TRBV29-1 and TRBJ1-1, with D perhaps TRBD1 (5 bases). Germline V gene data show CDR1 as SQVTM and CDR2 as ANQGSEA. V gave up 2 bases and J gave up 4 bases, with 14 bases separating them. The CDR3 runs to 14 residues. DNA for the CDR3: TGCAGCGTTGAAAACGGAGGGGCTGGCACTGAAGCTTTCTTT. Translation gives CSVENGGAGTEAFF.

The chain carries TRBV6-5 and TRBJ1-1; D remains unclear. The V gene's germline CDR1 is MNHEY and CDR2 SVGAGI. Trimming removed 5 bases from V and 0 bases from J, with 7 bases in between. CDR3 size: 13 residues. The CDR3 sequence is CASSRLMNTEAFF. The CDR3 DNA reads TGTGCCAGCAGTCGACTGATGAACACTGAAGCTTTCTTT.

This clone has more than one count but fewer than ten. The rearrangement uses TRBV4-1 and TRBJ2-6; D call uncertain. Germline assignment: CDR1 MGHRA and CDR2 YSYEKL. The CDR3 has 15 amino acids. Trimming removed 0 bases from V and 5 bases from J, with 8 bases in between. The CDR3 DNA sequence: TGCGCCAGCAGCCAAGAGGTCACAAGGGCCAACGTCCTGACTTTC. Its protein product is CASSQEVTRANVLTF.

This clone was observed once. The chain has TRBV24-1 and TRBJ2-1, with a tentative D call TRBD1 (6 bases). Between the trimmed V and J ends, which lost 3 bases and 1 base, there was a span of 18 bases. The CDR3 spans 18 residues. Germline CDR1 and CDR2: KGHDR and SFDVKD. CDR3: CATSDPSQVGQSYNEQFF. The CDR3 coding sequence is TGTGCCACCAGTGATCCCTCTCAAGTTGGACAGTCCTACAATGAGCAGTTCTTC.